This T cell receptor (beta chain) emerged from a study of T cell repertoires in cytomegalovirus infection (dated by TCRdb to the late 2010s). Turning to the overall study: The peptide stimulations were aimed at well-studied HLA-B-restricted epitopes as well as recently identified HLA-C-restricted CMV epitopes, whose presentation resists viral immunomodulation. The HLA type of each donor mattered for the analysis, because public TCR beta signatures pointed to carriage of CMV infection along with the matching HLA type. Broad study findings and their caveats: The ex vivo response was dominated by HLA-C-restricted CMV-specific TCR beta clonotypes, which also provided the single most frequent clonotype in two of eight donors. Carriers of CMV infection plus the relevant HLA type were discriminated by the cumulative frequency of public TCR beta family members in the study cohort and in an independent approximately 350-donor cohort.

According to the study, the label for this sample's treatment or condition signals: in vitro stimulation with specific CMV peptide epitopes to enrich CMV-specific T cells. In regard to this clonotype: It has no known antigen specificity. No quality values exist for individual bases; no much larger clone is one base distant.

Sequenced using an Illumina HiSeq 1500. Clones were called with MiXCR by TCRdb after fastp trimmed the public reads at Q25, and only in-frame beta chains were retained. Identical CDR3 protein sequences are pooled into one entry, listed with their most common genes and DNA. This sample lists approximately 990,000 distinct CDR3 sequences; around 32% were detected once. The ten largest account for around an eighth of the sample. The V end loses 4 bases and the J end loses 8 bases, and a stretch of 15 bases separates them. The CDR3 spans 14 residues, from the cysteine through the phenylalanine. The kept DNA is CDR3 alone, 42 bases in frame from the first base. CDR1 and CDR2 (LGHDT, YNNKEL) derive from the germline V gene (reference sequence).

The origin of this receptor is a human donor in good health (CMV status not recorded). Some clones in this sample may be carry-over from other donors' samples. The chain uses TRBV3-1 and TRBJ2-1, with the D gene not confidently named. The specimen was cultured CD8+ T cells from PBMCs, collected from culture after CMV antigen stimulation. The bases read TGTGCCAGCAGCCCCCGACTGCTGGTCGATGAGCAGTTCTTC. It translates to CASSPRLLVDEQFF.